The 6 T cell receptor beta chains in this list originate from one sample, sequenced in a study of T cell responses to AZD1222 COVID-19 vaccine. Sequencing used immunoSEQ multiplex PCR; TCRdb keeps in-frame clones, though not all of them. The sample contains some 80,000 clones, approximately 88% of which appear only once. The specimen comprised peripheral blood, sampled 28 days after the second dose of the MenACWY control vaccine. The receptors stem from an adult who received the MenACWY meningococcal vaccine as a control.

The rearrangement uses TRBV28 and TRBJ1-2; TRBD1 agrees at 8 bases. This CDR3 is 14 amino acids long. Germline values: CDR1 MDHEN, CDR2 SYDVKM. The ends lost 5 bases at V and 8 bases at J; junction bases unmatched: 10. CDR3 protein: CASSRDRGSNGYTF. The CDR3 region has the DNA TGTGCCAGCAGTCGCGACAGGGGATCTAACGGCTACACCTTC.

This clone was observed a single time. The chain is built from TRBV5-6 and TRBJ1-1; TRBD1 matches 7 bases. V lost 4 bases, J lost 1 base, and 4 bases stayed unmatched. The CDR3 spans 14 residues. Germline CDR1 is SGHDT and CDR2 is YYEEEE. The CDR3 coding sequence is TGTGCCAGCAGCAAGGGACAGCCGAACACTGAAGCTTTCTTT. This translates into CASSKGQPNTEAFF.

The chain joins TRBV28 to TRBJ1-2; 9 positions match TRBD1. Germline V CDR1 and CDR2: MDHEN, SYDVKM. The CDR3 has 16 amino acids. Trimming removed 3 bases from V and 7 bases from J; junction bases left unmatched: 12. The CDR3 loop reads CASSFGGGQGASGYTF. CDR3 nucleotide sequence: TGTGCCAGCAGTTTTGGGGGGGGACAGGGTGCAAGTGGCTACACCTTC.

The chain has TRBV24-1 and TRBJ2-7; no reliable D call. The CDR3 covers 14 residues. Between the trimmed V and J ends, which lost 2 bases and 0 bases, there was a span of 7 bases. Germline lookup yields CDR1 KGHDR and CDR2 SFDVKD. CDR3 sequence (DNA): TGTGCCACCAGTGATTCTGGGAACTCCTACGAGCAGTACTTC. Encoded protein: CATSDSGNSYEQYF.

The chain joins TRBV3-1 (or the pseudogene TRBV3-2) to TRBJ2-2, with TRBD2 identical over 12 bases. CDR1 is LGHDT, CDR2 YNNKEL, per germline (reference sequence). Trimming at V came to 4 bases and at J to 4 bases, leaving 4 bases not matched to a gene. This CDR3 comprises 16 residues. Here the CDR3 DNA reads TGTGCCAGCAGCCCTCCTAGCGGGGGGGCCACCGGGGAGCTGTTTTTT. Protein: CASSPPSGGATGELFF.

The sample holds a few counts of this clone. The chain employs TRBV4-2 and TRBJ2-1; no clear D gene. Trimming removed 1 base at V and 3 bases at J, with 16 bases between. CDR3 length equals 17 residues. CDR1 and CDR2 from the germline V gene are LGHNA and YNFKEQ. In nucleotides, the CDR3 is TGTGCCAGCAGCCAAGTGGATACGTCAGGTTACTACAATGAGCAGTTCTTC. Its translation is CASSQVDTSGYYNEQFF.